Below are 13 T cell receptor beta chains sequenced from a single sample in a study of CD8 T cells in ankylosing spondylitis. TCRdb re-called the 5' RACE reads with MiXCR, one entry per CDR3 protein. Of hundreds of thousands of distinct CDR3 sequences in the sample, 20% to 25% were seen once. The sequenced material came from blood, either unsorted or a sorted T cell fraction (not recorded which). These receptors all come from a male donor with ankylosing spondylitis or in good health (not recorded which).

This chain joins TRBV5-5 and TRBJ2-7, with D hard to call. CDR3 length: 15 residues. Trimming cost V 3 bases and J 2 bases, with 15 bases left between them. Germline V gives CDR1 SGHKS, CDR2 YYEKEE (reference sequence). The CDR3 DNA reads as TGTGCCAGCAGCTCCCCGAACACACGGCCCTACGAGCAGTACTTC. It yields the protein CASSSPNTRPYEQYF. Full variable domain (remainder filled in from reference TRBV5-5 and TRBJ2-7): DAGVTQSPTHLIKTRGQQVTLRCSPISGHKSVSWYQQVLGQGPQFIFQYYEKEERGRGNFPDRFSARQFPNYSSELNVNALLLGDSALYLCASSSPNTRPYEQYFGPGTRLTVT.

This clonotype was seen a handful of times. The CDR3 sequence: CASSTRDGSTDTQYF. CDR3 coding DNA: TGTGCCAGCAGTACCCGGGACGGAAGCACAGATACGCAGTATTTT. This rearrangement joins TRBV28 to TRBJ2-3; either TRBD1 or TRBD2 may fit D (5 bases each). CDR1 is MDHEN and CDR2 is SYDVKM in the germline V gene. The ends were cut back, 5 bases at V and 0 bases at J, with 12 bases in the middle. The CDR3 is made up of 15 amino acids.

This clonotype was observed a few times. This rearrangement joins TRBV27 to TRBJ2-5; 8 bases align to TRBD1. Trimming cost V 5 bases and J 4 bases; bases outside gene matches: 6. This CDR3 has 14 amino acids. Germline CDR1 MNHEY, CDR2 SMNVEV (reference sequence). The CDR3 DNA sequence: TGTGCCAGCAGTCACGGGACAGGCATAGAGACCCAGTACTTC. Translation: CASSHGTGIETQYF.

The DNA of the CDR3 is TGTGCCAGCAGTCTGAGGGGCCCGGACGAGCAGTACTTC. Amino acids: CASSLRGPDEQYF. The chain recombines TRBV12-3 or TRBV12-4 with TRBJ2-7, with D perhaps assigned TRBD1 or TRBD2 (5 bases each). The V end lost 5 bases, the J end lost 5 bases, and 13 bases lay between the germline ends. This CDR3 has 13 residues.

The gene calls are TRBV29-1 and TRBJ2-7; D remains unclear. The V end was cut by 4 bases, the J end by 0 bases, with 10 bases between. This CDR3 region has 13 residues. From germline, CDR1 is SQVTM and CDR2 ANQGSEA. The CDR3 protein is CSVGTSSSYEQYF. CDR3 in DNA: TGCAGCGTTGGGACGTCCAGCTCCTACGAGCAGTACTTC.

This chain joins TRBV27 and TRBJ2-3, with D perhaps TRBD2 (5 bases). The germline gives CDR1 MNHEY, CDR2 SMNVEV (reference sequence). This CDR3 is built from 15 residues. V was trimmed by 5 bases and J by 2 bases, leaving 14 bases between them. The CDR3 loop is CASSPTLANTDTQYF. The CDR3 DNA reads TGTGCCAGCAGTCCCACGCTAGCCAACACAGATACGCAGTATTTT.

The sample holds a few counts of this clonotype. The CDR3 sequence is CASSFNPSPSYEQYF. The CDR3 DNA reads as TGTGCCAGCAGCTTTAATCCGAGCCCCTCCTACGAGCAGTACTTC. V gene TRBV11-2 combines with J gene TRBJ2-7, with D unclear. The V gene's germline CDR1 is SGHAT and CDR2 FQNNGV. With 3 bases removed from V and 0 bases from J, the gap between germline ends came to 12 bases. This CDR3 contains 15 residues.

This chain uses TRBV20-1 with TRBJ2-2, with 7 bases identical to TRBD2. The length of the CDR3 is 14 residues. Germline CDR1 DFQATT, CDR2 SNEGSKA (reference sequence). The CDR3 region has the DNA TGCAGAGGAACGAGCGGGGTGAGGACCGGGGAGCTGTTTTTT. This translates into CRGTSGVRTGELFF.

This clonotype was observed a few times. J is TRBJ1-5 and V is TRBV3-1; no clear D gene. The length of the CDR3 is 15 residues. The germline CDR1 and CDR2 sequences are LGHDT and YNNKEL (reference sequence). V lost 6 bases, J lost 3 bases, and 15 bases lay in between. The CDR3 DNA reads TGTGCCAGCAGACTCTCGACCGGGCCCAATCAGCCCCAGCATTTT. It translates to CASRLSTGPNQPQHF.

This clonotype has only a few counts. V is TRBV12-3 or TRBV12-4 and J is TRBJ1-3; D is unresolved. The CDR3 totals 14 residues. V was clipped by 7 bases and J by 4 bases, with 14 bases between them. For the CDR3, the DNA is TGTGCCAGCACCCTGAGGGAGAGAGGAAACACCATATATTTT. Encoded protein: CASTLRERGNTIYF.

The chain combines TRBV12-3 or TRBV12-4 with TRBJ2-2; tentatively, D is TRBD1 (6 bases). V lost 5 bases and J 11 bases, leaving 15 bases between the germline ends. The CDR3 has 13 amino acids. The CDR3 loop reads CASSNTGTYELFF. CDR3 sequence (DNA): TGTGCCAGCAGTAACACCGGGACATATGAGCTGTTTTTT.

The V call is TRBV2, the J call TRBJ1-1; 9 positions agree with TRBD1. J lost 5 bases, V lost 3 bases, and 4 bases had no gene match. CDR3 length equals 14 residues. CDR1 SNHLY and CDR2 FYNNEI come from the germline V gene. CDR3 in DNA: TGTGCCAGCAGTGACGGACAGGGGTTAACTGAAGCTTTCTTT. This sequence encodes CASSDGQGLTEAFF.

This clonotype turned up a few times. The chain is built from TRBV7-8 and TRBJ2-7; 10 nucleotides line up with TRBD1. The CDR3 loop spans 15 amino acids. The trim removed 5 bases at V and 4 bases at J, leaving 8 bases unmatched. CDR1 is SGHVS and CDR2 is FQNEAQ in the germline V gene. The CDR3 sequence is CASSQKGQGIYEQYF. The CDR3 region has the DNA TGTGCCAGCAGCCAGAAGGGACAGGGGATTTACGAGCAGTACTTC.